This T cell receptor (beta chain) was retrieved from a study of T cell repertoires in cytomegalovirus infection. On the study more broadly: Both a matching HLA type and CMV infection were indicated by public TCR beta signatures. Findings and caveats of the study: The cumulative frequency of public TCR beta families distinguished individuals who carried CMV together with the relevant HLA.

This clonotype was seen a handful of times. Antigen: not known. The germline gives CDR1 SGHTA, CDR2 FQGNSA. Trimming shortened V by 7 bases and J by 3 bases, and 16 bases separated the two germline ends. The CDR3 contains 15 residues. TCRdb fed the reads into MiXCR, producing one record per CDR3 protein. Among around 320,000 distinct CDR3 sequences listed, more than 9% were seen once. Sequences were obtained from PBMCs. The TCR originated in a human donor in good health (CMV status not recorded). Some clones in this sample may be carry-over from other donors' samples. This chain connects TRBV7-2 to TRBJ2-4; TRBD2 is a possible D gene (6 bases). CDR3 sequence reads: CASTVEAGSKNIQYF. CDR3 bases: TGTGCCAGCACTGTAGAAGCGGGTAGCAAAAACATTCAGTACTTC.